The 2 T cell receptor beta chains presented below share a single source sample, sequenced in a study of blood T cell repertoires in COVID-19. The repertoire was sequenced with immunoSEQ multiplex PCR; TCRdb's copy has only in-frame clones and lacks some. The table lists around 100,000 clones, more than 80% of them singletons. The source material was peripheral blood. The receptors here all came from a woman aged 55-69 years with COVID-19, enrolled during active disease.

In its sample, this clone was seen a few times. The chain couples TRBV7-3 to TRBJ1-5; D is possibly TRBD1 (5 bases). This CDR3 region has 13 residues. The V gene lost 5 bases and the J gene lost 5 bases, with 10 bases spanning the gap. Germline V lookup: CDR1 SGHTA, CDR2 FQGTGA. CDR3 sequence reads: CASSAQTDQPQHF. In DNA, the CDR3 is TGTGCCAGCAGCGCCCAGACAGATCAGCCCCAGCATTTT. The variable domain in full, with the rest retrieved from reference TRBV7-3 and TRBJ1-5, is GAGVSQTPSNKVTEKGKYVELRCDPISGHTALYWYRQSLGQGPEFLIYFQGTGAADDSGLPNDRFFAVRPEGSVSTLKIQRTERGDSAVYLCASSAQTDQPQHFGDGTRLSIL.

CDR3 in DNA: TGTGCCAGCAGCCAAGATCCGGGGAATCCCTACGGCGATGAGCAGTTCTTC. Protein: CASSQDPGNPYGDEQFF. This chain connects TRBV4-2 to TRBJ2-1; a weak D match, TRBD2 (5 bases). The CDR3 runs to 17 residues. Germline V gene sequence: CDR1 LGHNA, CDR2 YNFKEQ. The V gene lost 0 bases and the J gene lost 8 bases, with 20 bases spanning the gap.